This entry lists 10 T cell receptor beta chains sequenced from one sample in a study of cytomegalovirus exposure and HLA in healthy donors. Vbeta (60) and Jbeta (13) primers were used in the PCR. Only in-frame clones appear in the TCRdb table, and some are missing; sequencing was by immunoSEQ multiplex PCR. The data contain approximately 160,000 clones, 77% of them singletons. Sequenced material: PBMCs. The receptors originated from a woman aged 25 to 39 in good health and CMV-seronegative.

DNA of the CDR3: TGTGCCAGCAGCCTACAAGAAGGGGGAAATGGTGAAAAACTGTTTTTT. It yields the protein CASSLQEGGNGEKLFF. The chain has TRBV4-2 and TRBJ1-4; D perhaps matches TRBD1 (6 bases). Germline CDR1 LGHNA, CDR2 YNFKEQ. The length of the CDR3 is 16 residues. The ends were cut back, 4 bases at V and 7 bases at J, with 19 bases in the middle.

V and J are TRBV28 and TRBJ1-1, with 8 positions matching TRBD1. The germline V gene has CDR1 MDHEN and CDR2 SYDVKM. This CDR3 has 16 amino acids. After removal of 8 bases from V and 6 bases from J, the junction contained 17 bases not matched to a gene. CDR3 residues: CASLKTPRGQAPEAFF. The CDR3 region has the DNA TGTGCCAGCCTTAAAACCCCCCGGGGACAGGCTCCTGAAGCTTTCTTT.

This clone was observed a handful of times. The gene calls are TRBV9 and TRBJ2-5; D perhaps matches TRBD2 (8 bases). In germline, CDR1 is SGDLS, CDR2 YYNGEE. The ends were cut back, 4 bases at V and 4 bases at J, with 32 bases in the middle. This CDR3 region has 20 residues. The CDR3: CASSPILGGRPGGGLETQYF. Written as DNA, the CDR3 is TGTGCCAGCAGCCCGATCTTGGGCGGGAGGCCAGGGGGGGGTTTAGAGACCCAGTACTTC.

CDR3 amino acids: CASSEQGSGNTIYF. The CDR3 DNA sequence: TGTGCCAGCAGTGAACAGGGCTCTGGAAACACCATATATTTT. The gene calls are TRBV6-1 and TRBJ1-3, with a tentative D call TRBD1 (5 bases). Trimming stripped 2 bases from V and 0 bases from J, with 5 bases between. Germline-derived CDR1 and CDR2 are MNHNS and SASEGT. The CDR3 has 14 amino acids.

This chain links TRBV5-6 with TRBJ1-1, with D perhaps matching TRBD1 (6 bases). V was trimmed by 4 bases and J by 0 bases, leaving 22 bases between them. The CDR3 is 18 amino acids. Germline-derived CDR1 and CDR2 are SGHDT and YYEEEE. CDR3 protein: CASSGIRGHELMNTEAFF. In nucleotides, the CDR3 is TGTGCCAGCAGCGGAATACGGGGACACGAACTCATGAACACTGAAGCTTTCTTT.

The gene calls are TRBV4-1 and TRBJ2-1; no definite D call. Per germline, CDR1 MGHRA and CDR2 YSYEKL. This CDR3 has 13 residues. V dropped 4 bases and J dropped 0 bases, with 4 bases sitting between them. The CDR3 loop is CASSPSSYNEQFF. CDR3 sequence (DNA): TGCGCCAGCAGCCCGAGCTCCTACAATGAGCAGTTCTTC.

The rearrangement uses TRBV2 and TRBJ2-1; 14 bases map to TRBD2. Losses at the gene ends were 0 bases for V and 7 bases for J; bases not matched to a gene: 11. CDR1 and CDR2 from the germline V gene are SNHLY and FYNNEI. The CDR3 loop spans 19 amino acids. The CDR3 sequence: CASSEALGLAGEEWNEQFF. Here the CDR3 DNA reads TGTGCCAGCAGTGAAGCGTTGGGACTAGCGGGAGAGGAGTGGAATGAGCAGTTCTTC.

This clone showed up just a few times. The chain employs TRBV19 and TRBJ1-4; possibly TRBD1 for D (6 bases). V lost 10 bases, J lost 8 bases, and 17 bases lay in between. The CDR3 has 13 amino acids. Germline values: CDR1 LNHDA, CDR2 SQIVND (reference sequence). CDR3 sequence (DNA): TGTGCCACCAACCGACAGGTGGGCGAAAAACTGTTTTTT. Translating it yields CATNRQVGEKLFF. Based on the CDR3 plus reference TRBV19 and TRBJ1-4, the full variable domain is DGGITQSPKYLFRKEGQNVTLSCEQNLNHDAMYWYRQDPGQGLRLIYYSQIVNDFQKGDIAEGYSVSREKKESFPLTVTSAQKNPTAFYLCATNRQVGEKLFFGSGTQLSVL.

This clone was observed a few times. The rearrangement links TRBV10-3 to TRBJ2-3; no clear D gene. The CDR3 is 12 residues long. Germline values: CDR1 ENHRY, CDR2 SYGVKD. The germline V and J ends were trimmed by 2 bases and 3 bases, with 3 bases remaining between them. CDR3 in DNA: TGTGCCATCAGTGAGGCGACAGATACGCAGTATTTT. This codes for CAISEATDTQYF.

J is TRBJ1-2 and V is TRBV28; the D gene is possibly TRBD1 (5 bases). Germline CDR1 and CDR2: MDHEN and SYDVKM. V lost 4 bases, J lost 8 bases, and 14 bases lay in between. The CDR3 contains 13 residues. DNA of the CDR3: TGTGCCAGCAGTTCGTCGGGACTCAAGGGCTACACCTTC. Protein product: CASSSSGLKGYTF.